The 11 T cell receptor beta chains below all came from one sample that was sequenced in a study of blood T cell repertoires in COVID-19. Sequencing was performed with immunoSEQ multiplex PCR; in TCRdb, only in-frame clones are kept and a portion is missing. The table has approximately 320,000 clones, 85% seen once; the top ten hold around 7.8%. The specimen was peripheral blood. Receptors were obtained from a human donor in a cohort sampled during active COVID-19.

CDR3 residues: CASSTGRDTGELFF. As DNA, the CDR3 is TGTGCCAGCAGTACGGGGAGGGACACCGGGGAGCTGTTTTTT. The V and J genes are TRBV6-4 and TRBJ2-2; 7 bases map to TRBD2. Germline V lookup: CDR1 MRHNA, CDR2 SNTAGT. The CDR3 has 14 amino acids. V dropped 5 bases and J dropped 3; count of bases not matched to a gene: 3.

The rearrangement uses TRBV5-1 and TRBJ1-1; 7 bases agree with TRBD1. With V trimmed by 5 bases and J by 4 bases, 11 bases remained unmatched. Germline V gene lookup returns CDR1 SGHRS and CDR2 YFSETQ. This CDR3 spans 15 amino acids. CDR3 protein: CASSFQPGQITEAFF. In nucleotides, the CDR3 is TGCGCCAGCAGTTTTCAACCGGGACAGATCACTGAAGCTTTCTTT.

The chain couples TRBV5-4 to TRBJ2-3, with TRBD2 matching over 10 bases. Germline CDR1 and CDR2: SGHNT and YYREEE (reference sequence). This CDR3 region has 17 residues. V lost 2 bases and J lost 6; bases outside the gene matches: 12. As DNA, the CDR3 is TGTGCCAGCAGCTTAATCAAAGCGGGGGGGAGCCGGGATACGCAGTATTTT. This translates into CASSLIKAGGSRDTQYF.

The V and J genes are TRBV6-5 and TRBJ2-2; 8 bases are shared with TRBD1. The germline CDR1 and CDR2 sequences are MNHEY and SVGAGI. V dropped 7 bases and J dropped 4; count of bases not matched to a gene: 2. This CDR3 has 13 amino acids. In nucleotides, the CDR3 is TGTGCCAGCAAGGACAGGGCCACCGGGGAGCTGTTTTTT. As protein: CASKDRATGELFF.

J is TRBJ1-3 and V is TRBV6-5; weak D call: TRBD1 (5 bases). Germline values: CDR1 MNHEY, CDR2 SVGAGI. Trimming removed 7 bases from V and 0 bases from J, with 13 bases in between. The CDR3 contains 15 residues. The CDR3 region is CASTLGRGSGNTIYF. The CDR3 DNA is TGTGCCAGCACCCTCGGAAGGGGCTCTGGAAACACCATATATTTT.

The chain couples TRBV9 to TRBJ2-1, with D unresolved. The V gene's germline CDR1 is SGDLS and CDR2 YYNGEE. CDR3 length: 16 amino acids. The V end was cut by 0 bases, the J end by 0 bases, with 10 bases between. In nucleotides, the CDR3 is TGTGCCAGCAGCGTAGTACGGTCGAGCTCCTACAATGAGCAGTTCTTC. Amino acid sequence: CASSVVRSSSYNEQFF.

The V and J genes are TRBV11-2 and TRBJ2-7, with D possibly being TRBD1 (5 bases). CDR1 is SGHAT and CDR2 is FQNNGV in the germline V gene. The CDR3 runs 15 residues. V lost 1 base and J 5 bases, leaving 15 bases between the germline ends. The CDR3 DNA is TGTGCCAGCAGCTTAGTAATCCAGGGTAGCAACGAGCAGTACTTC. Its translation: CASSLVIQGSNEQYF.

The CDR3 sequence: CASSLGDRGRGEQFF. In nucleotides, the CDR3 is TGTGCCAGCAGCTTGGGGGACAGGGGGCGAGGTGAGCAGTTCTTC. The gene calls are TRBV5-8 and TRBJ2-1; 12 bases are shared with TRBD1. The CDR3 contains 15 residues. The V gene's germline CDR1 is SGHTS and CDR2 YDEGEE. The ends lost 0 bases at V and 9 bases at J; junction bases unmatched: 4.

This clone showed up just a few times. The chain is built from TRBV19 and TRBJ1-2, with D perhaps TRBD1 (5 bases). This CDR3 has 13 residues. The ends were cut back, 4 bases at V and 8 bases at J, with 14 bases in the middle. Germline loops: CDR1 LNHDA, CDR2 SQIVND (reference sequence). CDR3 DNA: TGTGCCAGTAGTACCCCAGGGCAGGGCGGCTACACCTTC. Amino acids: CASSTPGQGGYTF.

As DNA, the CDR3 is TGTGCCAGCAGCCAAGATCTAAGGACAGGGGGTCCAGCCAAAAACATTCAGTACTTC. Its translation: CASSQDLRTGGPAKNIQYF. The gene calls are TRBV4-2 and TRBJ2-4; 10 nucleotides align to TRBD1. The V segment lost 0 bases and the J segment 0 bases; nucleotides outside the gene matches: 8. This CDR3 contains 19 residues. The germline gives CDR1 LGHNA, CDR2 YNFKEQ.

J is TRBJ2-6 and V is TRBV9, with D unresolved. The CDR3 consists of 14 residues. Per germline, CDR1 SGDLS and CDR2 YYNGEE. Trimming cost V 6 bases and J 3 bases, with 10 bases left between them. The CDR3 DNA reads TGTGCCAGCACCCACTCTAGTGGGGCCAACGTCCTGACTTTC. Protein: CASTHSSGANVLTF.